A selection of T cell receptor beta chains follows, all from one sample in a study of T cells after yellow fever vaccination. MiXCR was run by TCRdb on the 5' RACE reads, yielding one entry per CDR3 protein. The data hold about 340,000 distinct CDR3 sequences, with around 13% observed a single time. Sample: CD4+ T cells sorted from PBMCs, taken 15 days after the yellow fever booster vaccination. The source of these receptors is a man aged 18 to 29 who received the YFV17D yellow fever vaccine. Each CDR3 is given with its conserved first and last residue. Fields, in order: clone size, J gene, V gene, D gene, CDR3 DNA, CDR3 protein. The D gene is left open where the match is weak. Rows give clone size only sometimes, using once, few, many, or a class for an expanded clone.

clone size: NA; J gene: TRBJ2-3; V gene: TRBV12-3/TRBV12-4; D gene: NA; CDR3 DNA: TGTGCCAGCAGCGACGGACTGCCCACAGATACGCAGTATTTT; CDR3 protein: CASSDGLPTDTQYF
clone size: NA; J gene: TRBJ1-1; V gene: TRBV20-1; D gene: TRBD1; CDR3 DNA: TGCAGTGCGGGGACAGGGAAGCCTGAAGCTTTCTTT; CDR3 protein: CSAGTGKPEAFF
clone size: NA; J gene: TRBJ2-2; V gene: TRBV9; D gene: NA; CDR3 DNA: TGTGCCAGCAGCGTAAGATCGGCAGCTCCCTCCGTTACGAACACCGGGGAGCTGTTTTTT; CDR3 protein: CASSVRSAAPSVTNTGELFF
clone size: NA; J gene: TRBJ1-2; V gene: TRBV10-3; D gene: NA; CDR3 DNA: TGTGCCATCAGTGACTCTTACCAGGGCTACACCTTC; CDR3 protein: CAISDSYQGYTF
clone size: few; J gene: TRBJ2-3; V gene: TRBV6-5; D gene: TRBD2; CDR3 DNA: TGTGCCAGCAGGAAAATAGGGACTAGCGGGGTGGTAGATACGCAGTATTTT; CDR3 protein: CASRKIGTSGVVDTQYF
clone size: few; J gene: TRBJ2-7; V gene: TRBV6-2/TRBV6-3; D gene: TRBD1; CDR3 DNA: TGTGCCAGCAGTTACCAGGACAGGGAAAAGCAGTACTTC; CDR3 protein: CASSYQDREKQYF
clone size: few; J gene: TRBJ2-5; V gene: TRBV9; D gene: NA; CDR3 DNA: TGTGCCAGCAGCGTAGCTTGGCAGGGAGAGACCCAGTACTTC; CDR3 protein: CASSVAWQGETQYF
clone size: NA; J gene: TRBJ2-5; V gene: TRBV27; D gene: NA; CDR3 DNA: TGTGCCAGCAGTTTAGAAGGGCGCGGAGAGACCCAGTACTTC; CDR3 protein: CASSLEGRGETQYF
clone size: few; J gene: TRBJ2-1; V gene: TRBV18; D gene: TRBD2; CDR3 DNA: TGTGCCAGCTCACCAGTAGCGGGGGTGTACAATGAGCAGTTCTTC; CDR3 protein: CASSPVAGVYNEQFF
clone size: NA; J gene: TRBJ2-3; V gene: TRBV5-1; D gene: NA; CDR3 DNA: TGCGCCAGCAGCTTCGACAGTCCAAGCACAGATACGCAGTATTTT; CDR3 protein: CASSFDSPSTDTQYF
clone size: NA; J gene: TRBJ2-5; V gene: TRBV5-1; D gene: NA; CDR3 DNA: TGCGCCAGCAGCTTCTATATGGGGGGAAGTGAGGAGACCCAGTACTTC; CDR3 protein: CASSFYMGGSEETQYF
clone size: NA; J gene: TRBJ2-3; V gene: TRBV5-1; D gene: NA; CDR3 DNA: TGCGCCAGCAGCTTGGCGCTAGACACAGATACGCAGTATTTT; CDR3 protein: CASSLALDTDTQYF
clone size: few; J gene: TRBJ1-6; V gene: TRBV7-6; D gene: TRBD1; CDR3 DNA: TGTGCCAGCAGTGCGGGACAGGGGAATTCACCCCTCCACTTT; CDR3 protein: CASSAGQGNSPLHF
clone size: few; J gene: TRBJ2-3; V gene: TRBV7-3; D gene: NA; CDR3 DNA: TGTGCCAGCAGCTGGGGGAACACAGATACGCAGTATTTT; CDR3 protein: CASSWGNTDTQYF
clone size: few; J gene: TRBJ1-6; V gene: TRBV2; D gene: TRBD1; CDR3 DNA: TGTGCCAGCAGACAGGGGCCGAATAATTCACCCCTCCACTTT; CDR3 protein: CASRQGPNNSPLHF
clone size: NA; J gene: TRBJ1-5; V gene: TRBV7-2; D gene: NA; CDR3 DNA: TGTGCCAGCAGTCGATGGTCGGGCGGGAATCAGCCCCAGCATTTT; CDR3 protein: CASSRWSGGNQPQHF
clone size: NA; J gene: TRBJ2-5; V gene: TRBV20-1; D gene: TRBD1; CDR3 DNA: TGCAGTGCTAGACCGGGACAGGGAGGTTACGAGACCCAGTACTTC; CDR3 protein: CSARPGQGGYETQYF
clone size: NA; J gene: TRBJ1-1; V gene: TRBV5-1; D gene: TRBD1; CDR3 DNA: TGCGCCAGCAGCTTGTGGAGCTCAGGGGGTCTTAGCGACACTGAAGCTTTCTTT; CDR3 protein: CASSLWSSGGLSDTEAFF